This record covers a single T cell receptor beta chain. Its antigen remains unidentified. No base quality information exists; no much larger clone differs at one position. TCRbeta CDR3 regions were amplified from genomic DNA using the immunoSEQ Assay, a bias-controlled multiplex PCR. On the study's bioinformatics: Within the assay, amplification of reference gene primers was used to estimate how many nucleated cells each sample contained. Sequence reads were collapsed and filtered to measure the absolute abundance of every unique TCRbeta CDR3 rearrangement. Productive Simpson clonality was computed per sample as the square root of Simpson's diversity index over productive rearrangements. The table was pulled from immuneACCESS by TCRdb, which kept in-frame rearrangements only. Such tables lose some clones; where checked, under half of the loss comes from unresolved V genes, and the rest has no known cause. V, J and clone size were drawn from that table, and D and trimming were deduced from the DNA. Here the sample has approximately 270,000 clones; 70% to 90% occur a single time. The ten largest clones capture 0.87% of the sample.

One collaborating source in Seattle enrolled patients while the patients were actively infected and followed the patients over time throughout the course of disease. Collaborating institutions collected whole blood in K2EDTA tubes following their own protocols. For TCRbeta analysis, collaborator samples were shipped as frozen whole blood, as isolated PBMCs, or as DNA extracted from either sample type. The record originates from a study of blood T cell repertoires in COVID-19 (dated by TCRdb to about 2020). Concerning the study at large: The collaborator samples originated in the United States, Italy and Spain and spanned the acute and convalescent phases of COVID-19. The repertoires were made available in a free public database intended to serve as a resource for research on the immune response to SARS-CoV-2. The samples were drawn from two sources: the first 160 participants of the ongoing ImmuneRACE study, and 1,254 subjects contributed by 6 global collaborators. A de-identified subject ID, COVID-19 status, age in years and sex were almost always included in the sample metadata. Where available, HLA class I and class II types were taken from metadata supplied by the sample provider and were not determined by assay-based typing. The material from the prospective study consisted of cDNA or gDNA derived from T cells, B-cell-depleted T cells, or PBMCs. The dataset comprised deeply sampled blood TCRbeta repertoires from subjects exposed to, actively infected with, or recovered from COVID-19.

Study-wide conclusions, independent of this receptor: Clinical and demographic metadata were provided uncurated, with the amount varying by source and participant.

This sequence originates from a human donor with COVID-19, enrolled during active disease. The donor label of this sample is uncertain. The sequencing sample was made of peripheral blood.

The CDR3 corresponds to CASSLDSTPGAKNIQYF. The DNA is as follows: TGCGCCAGCAGCTTGGATTCAACCCCGGGGGCCAAAAACATTCAGTACTTC. The V and J segments used are TRBV5-1 and TRBJ2-4, with TRBD2 perhaps the D gene, on 5 matching bases. Trimming removed 0 bases from V and 1 base from J, leaving 14 bases between the germline ends. CDR1 and CDR2 are read off the germline V gene as SGHRS and YFSETQ. The CDR3, cysteine through phenylalanine, is 17 amino acids long. Here the CDR3 DNA is all that survives: 51 bases in frame from base 1.